Listed below are T cell receptor beta chains from one sample, sequenced in a study of OX40 agonist ivuxolimab in advanced cancers. The table came from immunoSEQ multiplex PCR; TCRdb's copy has only in-frame clones and leaves some out. In the table there are 30,000 to 45,000 clones, more than 60% of which are singletons. Here the sequenced sample was CD4+ or CD8+ T cells sorted from blood, taken in a trial of the OX40 agonist ivuxolimab. Receptor source: an adult with an advanced solid tumor such as melanoma, head and neck, liver or kidney cancer. CDR3s include the opening cysteine and the closing phenylalanine or tryptophan. A D gene is named only where the DNA matches it firmly. Clone sizes are given selectively: once, few, many, or a class where the clone is expanded.

abundance,j_gene,d_gene,v_gene,CDR3aa,CDR3nt
NA,TRBJ2-4,NA,TRBV7-9,CASSSRAGIAKNIQYF,TGTGCCAGCAGCTCAAGGGCAGGGATCGCCAAAAACATTCAGTACTTC
NA,TRBJ2-3,TRBD2,TRBV18,CASSPLAAGVADTQYF,TGTGCCAGCTCACCACTTGCCGCGGGAGTTGCAGATACGCAGTATTTT
medium-sized,TRBJ2-7,NA,TRBV5-1,CASSLDILGEQYF,TGCGCCAGCAGCCTGGACATTCTGGGCGAGCAGTACTTC
few,TRBJ1-3,NA,TRBV7-8,CASSPPSGNTIYF,TGTGCCAGCAGCCCCCCCTCTGGAAACACCATATATTTT
NA,TRBJ1-5,TRBD1,TRBV10-3,CAISELQTGASNQPQHF,TGTGCCATCAGTGAGCTTCAGACAGGGGCTAGCAATCAGCCCCAGCATTTT
NA,TRBJ1-1,TRBD1,TRBV28,CASSLLTGGTEAFF,TGTGCCAGCAGTCTACTTACAGGGGGCACTGAAGCTTTCTTT
NA,TRBJ2-3,NA,TRBV7-2,CASSLGLATDTQYF,TGTGCCAGCAGCTTAGGGCTAGCAACGGATACGCAGTATTTT
NA,TRBJ2-2,NA,TRBV7-8,CASSNWRNTGELFF,TGTGCCAGCAGCAATTGGCGGAACACCGGGGAGCTGTTTTTT
NA,TRBJ1-1,NA,TRBV29-1,CSVEQPPGNTEAFF,TGCAGCGTTGAACAGCCCCCCGGGAACACTGAAGCTTTCTTT
NA,TRBJ2-7,NA,TRBV18,CASSQVRSGSYEQYF,TGTGCCAGCTCACAAGTCAGATCAGGGAGCTACGAGCAGTACTTC
NA,TRBJ1-2,NA,TRBV6-5,CASSYPGTGYGYTF,TGTGCCAGCAGTTACCCGGGAACGGGCTATGGCTACACCTTC
few,TRBJ2-2,TRBD1,TRBV11-2,CASSLPGQGAVGELFF,TGTGCCAGCAGCTTACCGGGACAGGGGGCTGTCGGGGAGCTGTTTTTT
NA,TRBJ2-7,TRBD1,TRBV10-1,CANHVGQDPYEQYF,TGCGCCAACCATGTTGGACAGGACCCATACGAGCAGTACTTC
medium-sized,TRBJ1-1,NA,TRBV6-6,CASSSTLQGTNTEAFF,TGTGCCAGCAGTTCCACCTTACAGGGAACGAACACTGAAGCTTTCTTT
NA,TRBJ2-5,NA,TRBV5-1,CASSSIGQYQETQYF,TGCGCCAGCAGCTCTATCGGGCAGTACCAAGAGACCCAGTACTTC
NA,TRBJ1-2,NA,TRBV18,CASSPSGHRGGYTF,TGTGCCAGCTCACCCTCCGGACATCGAGGAGGCTACACCTTC
NA,TRBJ2-1,TRBD1,TRBV19,CASSTMTGHYNEQFF,TGTGCCAGTAGTACCATGACAGGGCACTACAATGAGCAGTTCTTC
NA,TRBJ2-3,NA,TRBV2,CASSAGHSDTQYF,TGTGCCAGCAGTGCAGGACACTCAGATACGCAGTATTTT
NA,TRBJ1-4,NA,TRBV28,CASSWGSATYNEKLFF,TGTGCCAGCAGTTGGGGGTCGGCAACTTATAATGAAAAACTGTTTTTT
NA,TRBJ2-3,NA,TRBV4-3,CASSQVGTDTQYF,TGCGCCAGCAGCCAAGTGGGCACAGATACGCAGTATTTT
NA,TRBJ1-2,TRBD1,TRBV9,CASSVRQGAYHGYTF,TGTGCCAGCAGCGTTCGACAGGGGGCTTACCATGGCTACACCTTC
few,TRBJ2-7,NA,TRBV19,CASSLGLIYEQYF,TGTGCCAGTAGTCTCGGACTGATCTACGAGCAGTACTTC
NA,TRBJ1-5,NA,TRBV7-2,CASSPGVTSNQPQHF,TGTGCCAGCAGCCCAGGAGTTACGAGCAATCAGCCCCAGCATTTT
NA,TRBJ1-2,TRBD1,TRBV6-1,CASSGTAGQGISNYGYTF,TGTGCCAGCAGTGGCACTGCGGGACAGGGGATTTCTAACTATGGCTACACCTTC
NA,TRBJ2-7,TRBD2,TRBV7-2,CASSPRRAGGGREQYF,TGTGCCAGCAGCCCCCGTCGAGCGGGAGGCGGAAGGGAGCAGTACTTC
NA,TRBJ1-2,TRBD1,TRBV6-1,CASSEEGQGWSVRYGYTF,TGTGCCAGCAGTGAAGAGGGACAGGGTTGGAGCGTTCGATATGGCTACACCTTC
NA,TRBJ1-2,NA,TRBV20-1,CSASELYGYTF,TGCAGTGCTAGTGAGCTCTATGGCTACACCTTC